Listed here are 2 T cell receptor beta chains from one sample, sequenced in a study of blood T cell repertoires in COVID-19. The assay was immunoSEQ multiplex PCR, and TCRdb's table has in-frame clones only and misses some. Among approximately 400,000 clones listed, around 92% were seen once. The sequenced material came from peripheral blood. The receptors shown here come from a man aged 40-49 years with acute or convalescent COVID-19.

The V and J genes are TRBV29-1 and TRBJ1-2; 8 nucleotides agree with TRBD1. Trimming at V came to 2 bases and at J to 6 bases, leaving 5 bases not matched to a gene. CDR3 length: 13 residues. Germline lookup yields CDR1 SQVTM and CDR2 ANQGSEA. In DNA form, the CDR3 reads TGCAGCGTTGAAAAACAACAGGGGGATGGCTACACCTTC. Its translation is CSVEKQQGDGYTF.

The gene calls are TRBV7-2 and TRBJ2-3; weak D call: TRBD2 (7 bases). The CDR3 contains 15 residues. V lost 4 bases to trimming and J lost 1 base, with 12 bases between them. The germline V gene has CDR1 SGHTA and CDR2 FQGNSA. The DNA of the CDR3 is TGTGCCAGCAGCTCATCGGGGGGCCGCACAGATACGCAGTATTTT. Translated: CASSSSGGRTDTQYF.